This TCR beta chain derives from a study of human versus mouse CDR3 diversity and MHC coevolution. Study-wide context: Samples had between roughly 5.5 x 10^6 and 1.6 x 10^7 valid reads.

Libraries were prepared by immunoSEQ multiplex PCR; TCRdb keeps only in-frame clonotypes and omits some of them. Seen here are some 82,000 clones, roughly 93% observed once, and the top ten hold 1.2% to 1.5%. The CDR3 is made up of 16 amino acids. The V and J ends lost 4 bases and 5 bases, in that order; junction bases with no gene match: 6. Germline V gene lookup returns CDR1 SGHTA and CDR2 FQGNSA. The J gene is TRBJ2-3, the V gene TRBV7-2; 13 positions agree with TRBD2. The receptor's source is a person aged 25 to 75 in good health. The sample consisted of naive CD4+ T cells from blood. Subset: CD45RO-negative CD62L-positive naive CD4 T cells. CDR3 nucleotides: TGTGCCAGCAGCTCCCCTTGGACTAGCGGGAGAGATACGCAGTATTTT. Residues: CASSSPWTSGRDTQYF.